This entry lists 31 T cell receptor beta chains sequenced from one sample in a study of regulatory T cells in long-lasting Graves disease. The time point here: persistent/refractory GD, antithyroid drugs over 5 years with positive TRAb. PBMCs were the source of the RNA used for TCR sequencing. Arm-PCR of CDR3 regions and iRepertoire HTBI primers were the basis on which TCR beta libraries were built. TCRdb processed the multiplex PCR reads anew with MiXCR; each CDR3 protein has one entry. Altogether 400,000 to 600,000 distinct CDR3 sequences are present, roughly a fifth being singletons, with the ten largest covering roughly 7%. The sequences come from peripheral blood mononuclear cells (PBMCs), collected when the disease was refractory, from a patient treated with antithyroid drugs. The receptor source for this set is a female donor with Graves disease.

The chain employs TRBV3-1 and TRBJ1-5; D is unclear. Deletions cut 1 base from V and 9 bases from J, with 13 bases between. The CDR3 contains 14 residues. Germline V gene lookup returns CDR1 LGHDT and CDR2 YNNKEL (reference sequence). The CDR3 coding sequence is TGTGCCAGCAGCCAAGCGGAGGGAGTTCTGCCCCAGCATTTT. Residues: CASSQAEGVLPQHF.

A remark on this clonotype: Mismatch with germline at one junction end may stem from a read error. The chain links TRBV9 to TRBJ2-5, with a tentative D call TRBD1 (6 bases). Germline V lookup: CDR1 SGDLS, CDR2 YYNGEE. There are 17 residues in the CDR3. The CDR3 DNA is TGTGCCAGCAGCGAACAGGGTAGCTATATTAACCAGGAGACCCAGTACTTC. Amino acid sequence: CASSEQGSYINQETQYF.

The chain joins TRBV2 to TRBJ2-1; the D is unclear. CDR1 is SNHLY and CDR2 is FYNNEI in the germline V gene. CDR3 length: 11 residues. Trimming cost V 7 bases and J 15 bases, with 16 bases left between them. CDR3 amino acids: CASTSLPGRFF. CDR3 sequence (DNA): TGTGCCAGCACGTCCCTCCCTGGAAGGTTCTTC.

CDR3 sequence reads: CSARDTASGAYEQYF. The CDR3 bases are TGCAGTGCTAGAGATACAGCTAGCGGAGCCTACGAGCAGTACTTC. The chain joins TRBV20-1 to TRBJ2-7, with TRBD2 matching over 7 bases. This CDR3 is 15 amino acids long. The V segment lost 0 bases and the J segment 2 bases; nucleotides outside the gene matches: 7. Germline V gene data show CDR1 as DFQATT and CDR2 as SNEGSKA (reference sequence).

This chain connects TRBV30 to TRBJ1-1, with 11 bases aligning to TRBD1. In germline, CDR1 is GTSNPN, CDR2 SVGIG (reference sequence). With 6 bases clipped from V and 6 bases from J, the junction kept 12 bases outside the gene matches. This CDR3 has 15 amino acids. CDR3 nucleotide sequence: TGTGCCTGCCTCGGACAGGGGGCGATGGTCGCTGAAGCTTTCTTT. Translating gives CACLGQGAMVAEAFF.

This clonotype was counted ten times or more. In DNA form, the CDR3 reads TGTGCCAGCAGTAAAAACTTGCAGGGGGCAAGACACTATGGCTACACCTTC. It encodes CASSKNLQGARHYGYTF. The gene calls are TRBV12-3 or TRBV12-4 and TRBJ1-2; 8 bases line up with TRBD1. V lost 5 bases to trimming and J lost 3 bases; unmatched junction nucleotides: 14. The CDR3 contains 17 residues.

V and J are TRBV27 and TRBJ2-1; 8 nucleotides match TRBD2. After removal of 2 bases from V and 2 bases from J, the junction contained 8 bases not matched to a gene. This CDR3 comprises 17 residues. CDR1 is MNHEY and CDR2 is SMNVEV in the germline V gene (reference sequence). CDR3 coding DNA: TGTGCCAGCAGTTTAACTAGCGGAGGGGACCCCTACAATGAGCAGTTCTTC. As protein: CASSLTSGGDPYNEQFF.

This clonotype was seen a few times. V is TRBV5-5 and J is TRBJ2-7, with TRBD2 matching over 13 bases. The CDR3 is 15 amino acids. The J segment lost 2 bases and the V segment lost 4 bases, leaving 3 bases of the junction unmatched. Germline V CDR1 and CDR2: SGHKS, YYEKEE (reference sequence). The CDR3 DNA reads as TGTGCCAGCAGCGACGGGACTAGCGGGACCTACGAGCAGTACTTC. Its translation: CASSDGTSGTYEQYF.

This clonotype was seen only a few times. The J gene is TRBJ1-1, the V gene TRBV2; D might be TRBD1 (6 bases). CDR1 is SNHLY and CDR2 is FYNNEI in the germline V gene. With 8 bases removed from V and 6 bases from J, the gap between germline ends came to 25 bases. The CDR3 runs 16 residues. The CDR3 DNA follows: TGTGCCAGCCGCAGCAGGGGTGAGATGGGGGGCGCTGAAGCTTTCTTT. Translating it yields CASRSRGEMGGAEAFF.

The table lists this clonotype with a count of one. This chain joins TRBV9 and TRBJ1-4, with D possibly matching TRBD1 (5 bases). This CDR3 is 16 amino acids long. The germline V gene has CDR1 SGDLS and CDR2 YYNGEE. The V and J ends lost 0 bases and 6 bases respectively, with 15 bases between them. The CDR3 nucleotides read TGTGCCAGCAGCGTAGGTGCCCGGGACGGGGATGAAAAACTGTTTTTT. It codes for CASSVGARDGDEKLFF.

This clonotype has a count of ten or more. The chain uses TRBV7-2 and TRBJ2-7; D is undetermined. The V gene's germline CDR1 is SGHTA and CDR2 FQGNSA. The ends were cut back, 2 bases at V and 4 bases at J, with 18 bases in the middle. This CDR3 has 16 residues. The CDR3 sequence: CASSLRVELPRYEQYF. As DNA, the CDR3 is TGTGCCAGCAGCTTAAGGGTGGAGCTCCCCCGTTACGAGCAGTACTTC.

Worth noting for this clonotype: At one end the junction does not follow the germline gene, possibly because of a read error. The J gene is TRBJ1-1, the V gene TRBV15, with 7 bases aligning to TRBD1. Per germline, CDR1 LNHNV and CDR2 YYDKDF (reference sequence). CDR3 length: 14 residues. The CDR3 here is CATRPDRVNTEAFF. DNA of the CDR3: TGTGCCACCAGGCCTGACAGGGTAAACACTGAGGCTTTCTTT.

This clonotype was observed a handful of times. The J gene is TRBJ2-5, the V gene TRBV9; TRBD2 aligns across 9 bases. V lost 0 bases, J lost 2 bases, and 5 bases stayed unmatched. CDR1 is SGDLS, CDR2 YYNGEE, per germline. The CDR3 totals 16 residues. CDR3 nucleotide sequence: TGTGCCAGCAGCGTAGCTGGGGGACTAGCACAAGAGACCCAGTACTTC. As protein: CASSVAGGLAQETQYF.

This clonotype was picked up a small number of times. This rearrangement joins TRBV3-1 to TRBJ2-7; maybe TRBD2 (6 bases). V was shortened by 0 bases and J by 1 base, with 7 bases between the two germline ends. Germline CDR1 reads LGHDT; CDR2 reads YNNKEL (reference sequence). This CDR3 comprises 14 residues. The CDR3 loop reads CASSQDGGSYEQYF. The CDR3 DNA is TGTGCCAGCAGCCAAGACGGGGGTTCCTACGAGCAGTACTTC.

In the case of this clonotype: A read error may be the cause here, since a much bigger clone is one base away. The V gene is TRBV28, the J gene TRBJ1-1, with D perhaps matching TRBD1 (5 bases). The V end was cut by 5 bases, the J end by 0 bases, with 13 bases between. In germline, CDR1 is MDHEN, CDR2 SYDVKM. The CDR3 loop spans 15 amino acids. The CDR3 loop reads CASSAQGPMNTEAFF. The CDR3 DNA is TGTGCCAGCAGTGCCCAGGGACCGATGAACACTGAAGCTTTCTTT.

In this sample, this clonotype turned up many times. In DNA, the CDR3 is TGCGCCAGCCACCGGACAGGGCCCTACACCGGGGAGCTGTTTTTT. It codes for CASHRTGPYTGELFF. The genes are TRBV5-1 and TRBJ2-2; 8 bases fit TRBD1. Trimming at V came to 7 bases and at J to 3 bases, leaving 8 bases not matched to a gene. This CDR3 contains 15 residues. Germline CDR1 SGHRS, CDR2 YFSETQ.

This clonotype was detected many times. The junction departs from the called germline gene at one end, perhaps through a read error. The chain couples TRBV28 to TRBJ2-7; 10 positions agree with TRBD1. Germline values: CDR1 MDHEN, CDR2 SYDVKM. CDR3 length: 13 amino acids. CDR3 sequence reads: CASSLGAGDRGNF. The CDR3 DNA sequence: TGTGCCAGCAGTTTAGGAGCGGGGGACAGGGGTAACTTC.

This clonotype was counted ten times or more. The CDR3 DNA sequence: TGTGCCAGCTCCCGGGGTCCCACCTTCACTGAAGCTTTCTTT. This encodes CASSRGPTFTEAFF. The rearrangement uses TRBV2 and TRBJ1-1; D ambiguous. This CDR3 is built from 14 residues. Per the germline V gene, CDR1 is SNHLY and CDR2 is FYNNEI. V dropped 8 bases and J dropped 4 bases, with 17 bases sitting between them. The variable domain in full, with the rest retrieved from reference TRBV2 and TRBJ1-1, is EPEVTQTPSHQVTQMGQEVILRCVPISNHLYFYWYRQILGQKVEFLVSFYNNEISEKSEIFDDQFSVERPDGSNFTLKIRSTKLEDSAMYFCASSRGPTFTEAFFGQGTRLTVV.

The rearrangement links TRBV28 to TRBJ2-7, with 12 positions matching TRBD1. This CDR3 contains 16 residues. Germline lookup yields CDR1 MDHEN and CDR2 SYDVKM. Trimming removed 4 bases from V and 7 bases from J; junction bases left unmatched: 11. As DNA, the CDR3 is TGTGCCAGCAGTTCCTCCCACGGGACAGGGGGCGAGGAGCAGTACTTC. Translated: CASSSSHGTGGEEQYF.

The table lists this clonotype with many counts. This rearrangement joins TRBV11-2 to TRBJ1-1; 8 bases agree with TRBD1. CDR3 length equals 16 residues. J lost 2 bases, V lost 1 base, and 6 bases had no gene match. Germline V CDR1 and CDR2: SGHAT, FQNNGV. CDR3 sequence (DNA): TGTGCCAGCAGCTTAGTCGGGGGGACAGGTAACACTGAAGCTTTCTTT. Translated: CASSLVGGTGNTEAFF.

This clonotype was detected a few times. J is TRBJ2-5 and V is TRBV28, with TRBD2 identical over 12 bases. The CDR3 totals 15 residues. Unmatched junction bases numbered 2, after V lost 6 bases and J lost 0 bases. Germline lookup yields CDR1 MDHEN and CDR2 SYDVKM. The CDR3 is CASSGLAGHQETQYF. The CDR3 DNA reads TGTGCCAGCAGCGGACTAGCGGGGCACCAAGAGACCCAGTACTTC.

Points on this clonotype: The junction and the germline gene differ at one end; a read error may be behind it. The chain joins TRBV4-1 to TRBJ2-7, with 8 bases that match TRBD1. CDR1 MGHRA and CDR2 YSYEKL come from the germline V gene. This CDR3 is built from 16 residues. The CDR3 is CASSQEGTGASYGQYF. CDR3 nucleotides: TGCGCCAGCAGCCAAGAGGGGACAGGAGCTTCCTACGGGCAGTACTTC.

This clonotype has more than one count but fewer than ten. The V call is TRBV7-2, the J call TRBJ1-1; D may be TRBD1 (5 bases). The germline gives CDR1 SGHTA, CDR2 FQGNSA. This CDR3 is built from 12 residues. V was shortened by 6 bases and J by 7 bases, with 12 bases between the two germline ends. This CDR3 is CASREGSNEAFF. CDR3 sequence (DNA): TGTGCCAGCAGAGAGGGGTCGAATGAAGCTTTCTTT.

The J gene is TRBJ2-1, the V gene TRBV28; no clear D. V was cut by 2 bases and J by 5 bases, with 13 bases left in between. Germline CDR1 reads MDHEN; CDR2 reads SYDVKM. This CDR3 comprises 15 residues. In DNA form, the CDR3 reads TGTGCCAGCAGTTTAAGGGCTCACTTGAACAATGAGCAGTTCTTC. Residues: CASSLRAHLNNEQFF. The whole variable domain, remainder taken from reference TRBV28 and TRBJ2-1, is DVKVTQSSRYLVKRTGEKVFLECVQDMDHENMFWYRQDPGLGLRLIYFSYDVKMKEKGDIPEGYSVSREKKERFSLILESASTNQTSMYLCASSLRAHLNNEQFFGPGTRLTVL.

At least ten counts were recorded for this clonotype. DNA of the CDR3: TGTGCCATCAGCGGGGGACAGGGGGAGACCCAGTACTTC. This codes for CAISGGQGETQYF. The chain uses TRBV10-3 and TRBJ2-5, with TRBD1 matching over 10 bases. In germline, CDR1 is ENHRY, CDR2 SYGVKD. The trim removed 6 bases at V and 5 bases at J, leaving 3 bases unmatched. This CDR3 spans 13 amino acids.

This clonotype was recorded at least ten times. The rearrangement links TRBV5-1 to TRBJ2-2; 7 bases fit TRBD1. The germline CDR1 and CDR2 sequences are SGHRS and YFSETQ. With V trimmed by 5 bases and J by 7 bases, 14 bases remained unmatched. CDR3 size: 16 residues. The CDR3 reads CASRPTGHSDRGELFF. The DNA for the CDR3 is TGCGCCAGCAGGCCGACAGGGCACTCCGACCGCGGGGAGCTGTTTTTT.

V gene TRBV5-1 combines with J gene TRBJ1-2; D might be TRBD1 (6 bases). Germline V gene data show CDR1 as SGHRS and CDR2 as YFSETQ. V was shortened by 4 bases and J by 8 bases, with 15 bases between the two germline ends. This CDR3 comprises 13 residues. The CDR3 nucleotides are TGCGCCAGCAGCCTAGGAACAGGGCTCGGCTACACCTTC. It yields the protein CASSLGTGLGYTF.

CDR3 DNA sequence: TGTGCCAGCAGTGACCGTCGGGAGGGCGACGAGCAGTACTTC. Translating gives CASSDRREGDEQYF. The chain employs TRBV6-2 or TRBV6-3 and TRBJ2-7, with 8 bases identical to TRBD2. The trim removed 5 bases at V and 5 bases at J, leaving 8 bases unmatched. The germline gives CDR1 MNHEY, CDR2 SVGEGT. The CDR3 sequence is 14 residues long.

This clonotype turned up a few times. One end of the junction fails to match germline, which may point to a read error. V and J are TRBV13 and TRBJ2-7, with D perhaps matching TRBD2 (5 bases). This CDR3 has 15 amino acids. Germline V lookup: CDR1 PRHDT, CDR2 FYEKMQ (reference sequence). The CDR3 is CASSLGVGSSYEQYF. Here the CDR3 DNA reads TGTGCCAGCAGCCTAGGTGTAGGGAGCTCCTACGAGCAGTACTTC.

This clonotype occurred a few times. The V and J genes are TRBV4-1 and TRBJ1-4; TRBD1 might be the D (5 bases). Germline-derived CDR1 and CDR2 are MGHRA and YSYEKL. CDR3 length: 16 amino acids. The V gene lost 2 bases and the J gene lost 3 bases, with 13 bases spanning the gap. The chain's CDR3 is CASSQQGILANEKLFF. CDR3 in DNA: TGCGCCAGCAGCCAACAGGGTATTTTGGCTAATGAAAAACTGTTTTTT.

This clonotype was observed a few times. The rearrangement links TRBV11-2 to TRBJ2-7, with D uncertain. This CDR3 is built from 13 residues. Germline V gives CDR1 SGHAT, CDR2 FQNNGV. V was clipped by 6 bases and J by 3 bases, with 12 bases between them. CDR3 amino acids: CASRTLTDYEQYF. The CDR3 DNA reads TGTGCCAGCAGAACCTTGACGGACTACGAGCAGTACTTC.